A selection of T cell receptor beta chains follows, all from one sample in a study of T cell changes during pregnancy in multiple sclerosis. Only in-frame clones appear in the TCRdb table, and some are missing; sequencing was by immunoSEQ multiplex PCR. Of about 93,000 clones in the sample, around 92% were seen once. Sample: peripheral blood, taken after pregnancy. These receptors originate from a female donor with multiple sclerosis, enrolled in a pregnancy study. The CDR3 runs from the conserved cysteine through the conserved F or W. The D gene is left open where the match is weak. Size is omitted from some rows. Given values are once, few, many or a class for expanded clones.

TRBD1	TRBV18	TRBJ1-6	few	CASSLGQVSSPLHF	TGTGCCAGCTCACTGGGACAGGTGAGCTCACCCCTCCACTTT
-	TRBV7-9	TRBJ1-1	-	CASSVLWGQPNTEAFF	TGTGCCAGCAGCGTGCTGTGGGGGCAACCGAACACTGAAGCTTTCTTT
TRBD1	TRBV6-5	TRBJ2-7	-	CASSRTGAAAYEQYF	TGTGCCAGCAGTCGGACAGGGGCGGCTGCCTACGAGCAGTACTTC
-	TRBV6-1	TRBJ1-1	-	CASSEARVSGEAFF	TGTGCCAGCAGTGAAGCGAGGGTTAGTGGTGAAGCTTTCTTT
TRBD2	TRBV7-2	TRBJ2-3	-	CASSPFNGGAQDTQYF	TGTGCCAGCAGTCCCTTTAACGGGGGGGCCCAAGATACGCAGTATTTT
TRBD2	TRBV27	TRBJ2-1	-	CASSWAGTSGWVEQFF	TGTGCCAGCAGTTGGGCCGGGACTAGCGGGTGGGTTGAGCAGTTCTTC
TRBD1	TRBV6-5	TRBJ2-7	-	CASSSQGAAYEQYF	TGTGCCAGCAGTTCTCAGGGGGCCGCCTACGAGCAGTACTTC
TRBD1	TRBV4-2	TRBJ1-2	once	CASSQPAAGTGDYGYTF	TGTGCCAGCAGCCAGCCCGCCGCGGGGACAGGAGACTATGGCTACACCTTC
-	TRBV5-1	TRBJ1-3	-	CASSLTGIQGNTIYF	TGCGCCAGCAGCTTGACAGGAATTCAAGGAAACACCATATATTTT
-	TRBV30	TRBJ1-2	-	CAWRISGSYGYTF	TGTGCCTGGAGGATATCAGGGTCCTATGGCTACACCTTC
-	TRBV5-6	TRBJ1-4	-	CASSLVGPGQPDSSEKLFF	TGTGCCAGCAGCTTGGTCGGGCCAGGCCAACCCGACAGTAGTGAAAAACTGTTTTTT
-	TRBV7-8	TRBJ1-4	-	CASTKREGEGEKLFF	TGTGCCAGCACTAAAAGGGAGGGGGAGGGCGAAAAACTGTTTTTT
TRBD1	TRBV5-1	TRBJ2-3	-	CASSYRTGTPDTQYF	TGCGCCAGCAGCTATCGGACAGGGACCCCAGATACGCAGTATTTT
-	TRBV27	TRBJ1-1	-	CASSLGGEAFF	TGTGCCAGCAGCCTCGGGGGGGAAGCTTTCTTT
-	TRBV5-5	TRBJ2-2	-	CASSLGGLNTGELFF	TGTGCCAGCAGCTTGGGCGGACTCAACACCGGGGAGCTGTTTTTT
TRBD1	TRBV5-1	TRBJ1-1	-	CASSFGQGGSTEAFF	TGCGCCAGCAGCTTCGGACAGGGGGGGTCCACTGAAGCTTTCTTT
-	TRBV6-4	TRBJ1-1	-	CASSDVWSGTEAFF	TGTGCCAGCAGTGACGTCTGGTCCGGGACTGAAGCTTTCTTT
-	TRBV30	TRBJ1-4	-	CAWSGTPLEEKLFF	TGTGCCTGGAGTGGTACTCCTCTGGAGGAAAAACTGTTTTTT
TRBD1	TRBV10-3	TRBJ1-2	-	CAISDHGGDRGIIYGYTF	TGTGCCATCAGTGACCACGGGGGGGACAGGGGTATTATCTATGGCTACACCTTC
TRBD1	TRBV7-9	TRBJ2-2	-	CASSTGTVIDRTGELFF	TGTGCCAGCAGCACAGGGACAGTCATTGATCGCACCGGGGAGCTGTTTTTT
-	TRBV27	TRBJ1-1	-	CASSKNNSPITEAFF	TGTGCCAGCAGTAAAAATAACAGCCCGATCACTGAAGCTTTCTTT
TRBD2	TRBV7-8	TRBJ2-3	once	CASSLGRELADTQYF	TGTGCCAGCAGCTTGGGGCGGGAGTTAGCAGATACGCAGTATTTT
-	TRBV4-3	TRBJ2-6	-	CASSQAADSVSGANVLTF	TGCGCCAGCAGCCAAGCCGCCGATTCGGTTTCTGGGGCCAACGTCCTGACTTTC
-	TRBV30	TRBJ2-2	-	CAWSRGKVGTGELFF	TGTGCCTGGAGTCGGGGGAAGGTGGGAACCGGGGAGCTGTTTTTT
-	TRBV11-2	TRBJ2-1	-	CASSSSNGYSNEQFF	TGTGCCAGCAGCTCCTCTAACGGGTATAGCAATGAGCAGTTCTTC
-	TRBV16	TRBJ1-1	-	CASSQWGEANTEAFF	TGTGCCAGCAGCCAATGGGGGGAGGCGAACACTGAAGCTTTCTTT
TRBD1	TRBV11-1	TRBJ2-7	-	CASSPRQGATHEQYF	TGTGCCAGCAGCCCCCGACAGGGGGCAACCCACGAGCAGTACTTC
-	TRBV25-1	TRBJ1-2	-	CASSYRENYGYTF	TGTGCCAGCAGTTACAGAGAGAACTATGGCTACACCTTC
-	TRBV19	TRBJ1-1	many	CASSISSSPNTEAFF	TGTGCCAGTAGTATTAGTAGCAGCCCGAACACTGAAGCTTTCTTT
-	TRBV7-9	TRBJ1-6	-	CASSLVRGGNSPLHF	TGTGCCAGCAGCTTAGTTCGGGGGGGTAATTCACCCCTCCACTTT
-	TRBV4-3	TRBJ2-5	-	CASSQGRSEETQYF	TGCGCCAGCAGCCAAGGGCGGTCTGAAGAGACCCAGTACTTC
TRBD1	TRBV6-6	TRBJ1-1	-	CASTETGGTEAFF	TGTGCCAGCACCGAAACAGGGGGCACTGAAGCTTTCTTT
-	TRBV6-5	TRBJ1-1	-	CASGGRYTEAFF	TGTGCCAGCGGGGGGAGGTACACTGAAGCTTTCTTT
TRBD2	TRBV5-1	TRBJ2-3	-	CASSLGGSGGAGDTQYF	TGCGCCAGCAGCTTGGGAGGCAGCGGGGGGGCAGGAGATACGCAGTATTTT
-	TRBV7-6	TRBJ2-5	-	CASSLSQTAEGTQYF	TGTGCCAGCAGCTTATCCCAGACTGCCGAGGGGACCCAGTACTTC
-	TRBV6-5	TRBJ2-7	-	CASSQGSIYEQYF	TGTGCCAGCAGTCAGGGGTCCATCTACGAGCAGTACTTC
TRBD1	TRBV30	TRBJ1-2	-	CAWYRGSYTF	TGTGCCTGGTACAGGGGCAGCTACACCTTC
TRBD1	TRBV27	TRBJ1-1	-	CASSSPGGLNTEAFF	TGTGCCAGCAGTTCCCCAGGGGGACTGAACACTGAAGCTTTCTTT
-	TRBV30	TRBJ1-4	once	CAWSPGVMKGKLFF	TGTGCCTGGTCTCCCGGGGTGATGAAGGGAAAACTGTTTTTT
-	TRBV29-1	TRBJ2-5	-	CSVEEGQETQYF	TGCAGCGTTGAGGAGGGACAAGAGACCCAGTACTTC
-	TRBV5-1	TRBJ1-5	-	CASRDRLGTDNQPQHF	TGCGCCAGCAGGGATCGACTCGGTACCGACAATCAGCCCCAGCATTTT
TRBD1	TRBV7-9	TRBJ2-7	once	CASSLSPGQGSYEQYF	TGTGCCAGCAGCCTTTCACCGGGACAGGGAAGCTACGAGCAGTACTTC
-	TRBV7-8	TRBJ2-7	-	CASSINRGAFPLQRAYEQYF	TGTGCCAGCAGTATAAATCGTGGCGCGTTCCCCCTCCAGCGGGCCTACGAGCAGTACTTC
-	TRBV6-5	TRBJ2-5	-	CASNPRPGGETQYF	TGTGCCAGCAACCCACGGCCGGGTGGGGAGACCCAGTACTTC
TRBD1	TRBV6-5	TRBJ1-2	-	CASSYGGQTNYGYTF	TGTGCCAGCAGTTACGGGGGACAGACTAACTATGGCTACACCTTC
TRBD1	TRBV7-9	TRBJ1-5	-	CASSQDRGGQPQHF	TGTGCCAGCAGCCAAGACAGGGGAGGCCAGCCCCAGCATTTT
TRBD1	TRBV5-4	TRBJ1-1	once	CASSLGGTGHTEAFF	TGTGCCAGCAGCTTGGGGGGGACAGGGCACACTGAAGCTTTCTTT
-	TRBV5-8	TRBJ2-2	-	CASSLGKTMNTGELFF	TGTGCCAGCAGCTTGGGAAAGACTATGAACACCGGGGAGCTGTTTTTT
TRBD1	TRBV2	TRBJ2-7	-	CASSEWTGYYEQYF	TGTGCCAGCAGTGAATGGACAGGGTACTACGAGCAGTACTTC
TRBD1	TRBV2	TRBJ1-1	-	CASSGTANTEAFF	TGTGCCAGCTCCGGGACAGCGAACACTGAAGCTTTCTTT
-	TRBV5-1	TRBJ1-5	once	CASSLGTGNQPQHF	TGCGCCAGCAGCTTGGGCACAGGCAATCAGCCCCAGCATTTT